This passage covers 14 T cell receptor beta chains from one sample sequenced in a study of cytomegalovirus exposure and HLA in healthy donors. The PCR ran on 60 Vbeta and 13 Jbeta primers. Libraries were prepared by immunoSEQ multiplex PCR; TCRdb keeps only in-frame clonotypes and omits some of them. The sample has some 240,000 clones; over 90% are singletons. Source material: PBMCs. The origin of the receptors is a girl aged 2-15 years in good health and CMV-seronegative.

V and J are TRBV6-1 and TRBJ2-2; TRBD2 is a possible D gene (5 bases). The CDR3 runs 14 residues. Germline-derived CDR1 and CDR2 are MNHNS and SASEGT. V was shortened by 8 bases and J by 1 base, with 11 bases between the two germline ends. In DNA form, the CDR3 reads TGTGCCAGCCGTTTGAGCGGGAACACCGGGGAGCTGTTTTTT. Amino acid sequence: CASRLSGNTGELFF.

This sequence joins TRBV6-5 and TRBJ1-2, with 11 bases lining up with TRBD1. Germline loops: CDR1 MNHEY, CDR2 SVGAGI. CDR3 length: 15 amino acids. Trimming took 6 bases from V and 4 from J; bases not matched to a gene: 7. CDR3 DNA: TGTGCCAGCAGCCCTGGGACAGGGGGGGGCTATGGCTACACCTTC. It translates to CASSPGTGGGYGYTF.

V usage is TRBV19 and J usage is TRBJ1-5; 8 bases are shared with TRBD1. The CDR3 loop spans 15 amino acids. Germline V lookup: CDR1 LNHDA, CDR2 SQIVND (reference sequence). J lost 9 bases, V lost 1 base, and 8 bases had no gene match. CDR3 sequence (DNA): TGTGCCAGTAGTATAGGACCGGGACAGGTGTCGCCCCAGCATTTT. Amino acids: CASSIGPGQVSPQHF.

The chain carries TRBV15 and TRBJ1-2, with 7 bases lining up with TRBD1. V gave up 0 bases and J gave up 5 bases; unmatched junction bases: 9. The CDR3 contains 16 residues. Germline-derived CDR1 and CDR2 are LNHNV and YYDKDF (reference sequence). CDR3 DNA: TGTGCCACCAGCAGAGATGTGACAGGGAAGTATTATGGCTACACCTTC. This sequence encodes CATSRDVTGKYYGYTF.

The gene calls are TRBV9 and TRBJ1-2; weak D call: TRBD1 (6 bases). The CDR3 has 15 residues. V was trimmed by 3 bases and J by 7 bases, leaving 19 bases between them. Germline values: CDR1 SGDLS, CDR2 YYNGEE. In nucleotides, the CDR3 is TGTGCCAGCAGCGAACAGGGTTATTCGTCTGGTGGCTACACCTTC. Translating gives CASSEQGYSSGGYTF.

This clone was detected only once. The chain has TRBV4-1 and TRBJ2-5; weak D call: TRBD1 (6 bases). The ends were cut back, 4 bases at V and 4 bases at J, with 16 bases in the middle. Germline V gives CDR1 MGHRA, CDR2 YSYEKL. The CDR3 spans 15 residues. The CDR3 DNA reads TGCGCCAGCAGCCCAAGTCGGGGACATGGAGAGACCCAGTACTTC. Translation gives CASSPSRGHGETQYF.

CDR3 in amino acids: CASSLRPDRNEQYF. In nucleotides, the CDR3 is TGTGCCAGCAGCCTCCGACCAGACAGAAACGAGCAGTACTTC. The chain links TRBV11-2 to TRBJ2-7; a weak D match, TRBD1 (5 bases). Germline-derived CDR1 and CDR2 are SGHAT and FQNNGV. Between the trimmed V and J ends, which lost 5 bases and 5 bases, there was a span of 16 bases. This CDR3 is 14 amino acids long.

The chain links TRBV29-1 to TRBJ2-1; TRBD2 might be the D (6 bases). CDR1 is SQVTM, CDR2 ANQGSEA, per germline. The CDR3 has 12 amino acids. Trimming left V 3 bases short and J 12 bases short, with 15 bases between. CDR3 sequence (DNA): TGCAGCGTTGACAACTTGGGGGGTGGGCAGTTCTTC. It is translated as CSVDNLGGGQFF.

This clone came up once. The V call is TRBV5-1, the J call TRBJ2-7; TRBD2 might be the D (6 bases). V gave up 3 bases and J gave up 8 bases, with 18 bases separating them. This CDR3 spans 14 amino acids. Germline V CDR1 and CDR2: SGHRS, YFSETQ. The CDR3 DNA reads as TGCGCCAGCAGCTGGGGGGACCAAAACAGCCAGCAGTACTTC. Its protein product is CASSWGDQNSQQYF.

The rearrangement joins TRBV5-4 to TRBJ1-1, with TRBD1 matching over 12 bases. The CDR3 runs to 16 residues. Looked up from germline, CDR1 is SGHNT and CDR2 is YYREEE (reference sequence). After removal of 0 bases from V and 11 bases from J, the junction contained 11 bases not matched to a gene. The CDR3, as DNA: TGTGCCAGCAGCTTGGGGACTCTAGGGACAGGGGGCGAGGCTTTCTTT. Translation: CASSLGTLGTGGEAFF.

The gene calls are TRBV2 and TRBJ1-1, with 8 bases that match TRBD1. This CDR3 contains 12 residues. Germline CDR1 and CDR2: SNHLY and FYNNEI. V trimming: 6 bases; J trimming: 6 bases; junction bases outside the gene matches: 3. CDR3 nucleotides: TGTGCCAGCAGAAGGACAGGGCCTGAAGCTTTCTTT. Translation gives CASRRTGPEAFF. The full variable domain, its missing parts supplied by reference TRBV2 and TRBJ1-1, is EPEVTQTPSHQVTQMGQEVILRCVPISNHLYFYWYRQILGQKVEFLVSFYNNEISEKSEIFDDQFSVERPDGSNFTLKIRSTKLEDSAMYFCASRRTGPEAFFGQGTRLTVV.

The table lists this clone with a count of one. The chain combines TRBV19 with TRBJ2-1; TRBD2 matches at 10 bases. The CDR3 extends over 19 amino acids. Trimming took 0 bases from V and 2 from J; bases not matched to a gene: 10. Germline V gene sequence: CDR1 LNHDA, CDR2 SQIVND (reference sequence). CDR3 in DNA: TGTGCCAGTAGTATAGATAGTCCCGTTAGCGGGGGGACCTACAATGAGCAGTTCTTC. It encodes CASSIDSPVSGGTYNEQFF.

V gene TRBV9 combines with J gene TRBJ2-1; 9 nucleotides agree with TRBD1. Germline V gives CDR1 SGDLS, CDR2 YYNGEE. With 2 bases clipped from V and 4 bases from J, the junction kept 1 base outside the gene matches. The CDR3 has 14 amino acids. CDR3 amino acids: CASSVGTGYNEQFF. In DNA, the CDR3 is TGTGCCAGCAGCGTCGGGACAGGGTACAATGAGCAGTTCTTC. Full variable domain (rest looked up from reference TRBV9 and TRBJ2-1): DSGVTQTPKHLITATGQRVTLRCSPRSGDLSVYWYQQSLDQGLQFLIQYYNGEERAKGNILERFSAQQFPDLHSELNLSSLELGDSALYFCASSVGTGYNEQFFGPGTRLTVL.

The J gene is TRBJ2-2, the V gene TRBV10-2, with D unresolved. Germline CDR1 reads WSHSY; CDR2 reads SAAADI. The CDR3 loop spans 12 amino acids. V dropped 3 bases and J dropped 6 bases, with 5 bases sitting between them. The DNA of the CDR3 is TGCGCCAGCAGTGAACTCGCCGGGGAGCTGTTTTTT. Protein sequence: CASSELAGELFF.